Presented here are 13 T cell receptor beta chains from one specimen sequenced in a study of cytomegalovirus exposure and HLA in healthy donors. TCRdb keeps only in-frame clones here, not all; method: immunoSEQ multiplex PCR. The repertoire includes 190,000 or so clones, 80% to 85% of them detected once, and around 2.8% sits in the top ten. The sequenced sample consisted of PBMCs. These receptors were obtained from a woman between 18 and 30 years old in good health and CMV-seropositive.

The chain links TRBV28 to TRBJ1-1; TRBD1 matches at 7 bases. V dropped 3 bases and J dropped 1; count of bases not matched to a gene: 8. The CDR3 consists of 16 residues. Germline CDR1 is MDHEN and CDR2 is SYDVKM. CDR3 protein: CASSLPFGTANTEAFF. Written as DNA, the CDR3 is TGTGCCAGCAGTTTGCCATTTGGGACAGCGAACACTGAAGCTTTCTTT.

The V call is TRBV2, the J call TRBJ2-2; 9 bases agree with TRBD1. The V gene end was trimmed by 6 bases and the J gene end by 3 bases; junction bases not matched to a gene: 5. This CDR3 has 15 residues. Germline V gene lookup returns CDR1 SNHLY and CDR2 FYNNEI. The CDR3 bases are TGTGCCAGCAGGGCACGGACAGGGGACACCGGGGAGCTGTTTTTT. Translating it yields CASRARTGDTGELFF. The full variable domain, with the rest looked up from reference TRBV2 and TRBJ2-2, is EPEVTQTPSHQVTQMGQEVILRCVPISNHLYFYWYRQILGQKVEFLVSFYNNEISEKSEIFDDQFSVERPDGSNFTLKIRSTKLEDSAMYFCASRARTGDTGELFFGEGSRLTVL.

This sequence joins TRBV19 and TRBJ1-2, with 7 positions matching TRBD1. Germline CDR1 reads LNHDA; CDR2 reads SQIVND (reference sequence). Trimming cost V 5 bases and J 1 base; bases outside gene matches: 7. CDR3 length equals 15 residues. The CDR3 loop is CASSQGQALNYGYTF. CDR3 DNA sequence: TGTGCCAGTAGTCAAGGACAGGCACTTAACTATGGCTACACCTTC.

This chain links TRBV11-2 with TRBJ2-7; a possible D gene is TRBD1 (6 bases). Germline assignment: CDR1 SGHAT and CDR2 FQNNGV. There are 14 residues in the CDR3. V lost 1 base, J lost 6 bases, and 13 bases lay in between. The CDR3 nucleotides read TGTGCCAGCAGCTTAGGGGCAGGGGTCGGCGAGCAGTACTTC. Amino acids: CASSLGAGVGEQYF.

The V and J genes are TRBV14 and TRBJ2-7; 8 bases map to TRBD1. Germline CDR1 SGHDN, CDR2 FVKESK. CDR3 length equals 15 residues. J was trimmed by 3 bases and V by 4 bases; bases with no gene match: 8. CDR3 amino acids: CASSRDAGQDYEQYF. CDR3 bases: TGTGCCAGCAGCCGCGATGCGGGACAGGACTACGAGCAGTACTTC. Full variable domain (rest looked up from reference TRBV14 and TRBJ2-7): EAGVTQFPSHSVIEKGQTVTLRCDPISGHDNLYWYRRVMGKEIKFLLHFVKESKQDESGMPNNRFLAERTGGTYSTLKVQPAELEDSGVYFCASSRDAGQDYEQYFGPGTRLTVT.

The J gene is TRBJ1-1, the V gene TRBV6-1; the D is unclear. The CDR3 loop spans 14 amino acids. Germline V lookup: CDR1 MNHNS, CDR2 SASEGT. Trimming stripped 6 bases from V and 1 base from J, with 12 bases between. This CDR3 reads CASSRGGENTEAFF. The CDR3, as DNA: TGTGCCAGCAGCCGAGGAGGAGAGAACACTGAAGCTTTCTTT.

The table lists this clone with a count of one. CDR3 sequence (DNA): TGTGCCACCAGCAGAGATTTCGGAGGGGAGAGGATGGCTTTCTTT. It is translated as CATSRDFGGERMAFF. The V gene is TRBV15, the J gene TRBJ1-1, with D possibly TRBD1 on 5 matching bases. There are 15 residues in the CDR3. Germline V gene data show CDR1 as LNHNV and CDR2 as YYDKDF (reference sequence). V gave up 0 bases and J gave up 11 bases, with 19 bases separating them.

J is TRBJ2-7 and V is TRBV5-3; 8 bases are shared with TRBD1. TRBV5-3 is an ORF; its function is uncertain. With 5 bases clipped from V and 5 bases from J, the junction kept 6 bases outside the gene matches. The CDR3 consists of 13 residues. CDR3 residues: CARRPGQGHEQYF. The CDR3 DNA follows: TGTGCCAGAAGACCAGGACAGGGCCACGAGCAGTACTTC.

The chain employs TRBV10-3 and TRBJ1-2, with TRBD1 identical over 8 bases. The CDR3 length is 13 residues. V was pared by 4 bases and J by 6 bases, with 4 bases of the junction left unmatched. Germline V gene sequence: CDR1 ENHRY, CDR2 SYGVKD. The CDR3 DNA follows: TGTGCCATCAGTGGCGACAGGGGCCATGGCTACACCTTC. It encodes CAISGDRGHGYTF.

The V gene is TRBV27, the J gene TRBJ1-5, with D possibly matching TRBD1 (5 bases). CDR1 and CDR2 from the germline V gene are MNHEY and SMNVEV (reference sequence). This CDR3 contains 14 residues. Trimming removed 2 bases from V and 3 bases from J, with 8 bases in between. CDR3 loop: CASSLGGINQPQHF. The CDR3 nucleotides read TGTGCCAGCAGTTTAGGGGGGATCAATCAGCCCCAGCATTTT.

The chain combines TRBV7-6 with TRBJ1-5; D is undetermined. The CDR3 contains 12 residues. The ends were cut back, 5 bases at V and 4 bases at J, with 6 bases in the middle. Germline V gives CDR1 SGHVS, CDR2 FNYEAQ. The CDR3 protein is CASSALNQPQHF. As DNA, the CDR3 is TGTGCCAGCAGCGCCCTAAATCAGCCCCAGCATTTT.

This sequence joins TRBV11-2 and TRBJ2-3, with 9 positions matching TRBD2. With 4 bases clipped from V and 4 bases from J, the junction kept 15 bases outside the gene matches. The CDR3 runs to 18 residues. Germline V gene data show CDR1 as SGHAT and CDR2 as FQNNGV. CDR3: CASSSIRSVAGAADTQYF. The CDR3 coding sequence is TGTGCCAGCAGCTCCATTAGGTCGGTAGCGGGGGCGGCAGATACGCAGTATTTT.

This clone was observed once. V usage is TRBV5-1 and J usage is TRBJ1-1, with 7 positions matching TRBD1. V dropped 4 bases and J dropped 3; count of bases not matched to a gene: 9. CDR3 size: 15 residues. The germline V gene has CDR1 SGHRS and CDR2 YFSETQ. CDR3 in amino acids: CASSVGAGTDTEAFF. CDR3 DNA sequence: TGCGCCAGCAGCGTGGGGGCCGGGACAGACACTGAAGCTTTCTTT.